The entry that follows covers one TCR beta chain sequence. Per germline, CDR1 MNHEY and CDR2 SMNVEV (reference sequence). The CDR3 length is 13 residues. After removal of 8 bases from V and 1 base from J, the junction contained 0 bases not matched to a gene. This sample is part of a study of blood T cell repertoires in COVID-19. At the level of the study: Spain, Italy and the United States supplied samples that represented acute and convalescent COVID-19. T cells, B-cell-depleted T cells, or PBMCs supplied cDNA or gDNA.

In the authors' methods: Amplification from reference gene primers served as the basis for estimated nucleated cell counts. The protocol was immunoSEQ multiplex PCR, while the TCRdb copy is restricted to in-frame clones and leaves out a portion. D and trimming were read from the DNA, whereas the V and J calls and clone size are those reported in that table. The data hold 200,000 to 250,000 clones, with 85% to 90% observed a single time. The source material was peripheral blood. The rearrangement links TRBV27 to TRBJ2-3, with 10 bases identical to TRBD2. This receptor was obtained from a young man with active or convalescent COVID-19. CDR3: CASGLAGTDTQYF. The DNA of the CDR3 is TGTGCCAGCGGACTAGCGGGCACAGATACGCAGTATTTT.